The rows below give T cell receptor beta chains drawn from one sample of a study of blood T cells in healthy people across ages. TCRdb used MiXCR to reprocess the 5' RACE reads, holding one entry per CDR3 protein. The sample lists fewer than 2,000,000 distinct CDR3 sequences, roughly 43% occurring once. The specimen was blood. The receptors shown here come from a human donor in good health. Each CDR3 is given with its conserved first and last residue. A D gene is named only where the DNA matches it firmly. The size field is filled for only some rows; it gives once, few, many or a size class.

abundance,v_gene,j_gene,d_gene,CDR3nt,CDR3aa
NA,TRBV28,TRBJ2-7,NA,TGTGCCAGCAGTTTATGGCAGAGAGACTACGAGCAGTACTTC,CASSLWQRDYEQYF
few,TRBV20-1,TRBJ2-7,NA,TGCAGTGCTAGGAGCAGGGTGTACGAGCAGTACTTC,CSARSRVYEQYF
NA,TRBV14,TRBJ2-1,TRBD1,TGTGCCAGCAGCGCTACCAGGGGGAATGAGCAGTTCTTC,CASSATRGNEQFF
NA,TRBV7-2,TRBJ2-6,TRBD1,TGTGCCAGCAGCCCCGGACAGGGTCAGACTTTC,CASSPGQGQTF
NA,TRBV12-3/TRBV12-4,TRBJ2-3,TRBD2,TGTGCCAGCAGTACTGGACTAGCGGGGGGCGGCAACACAGATACGCAGTATTTT,CASSTGLAGGGNTDTQYF
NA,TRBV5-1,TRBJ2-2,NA,TGCGCCAGCAACTTGGGCGGAATCAGGGGCACCGGGGAGCTGTTTTTT,CASNLGGIRGTGELFF
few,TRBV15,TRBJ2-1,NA,TGTGCCACCAGCGGTATCGGGGACCACTACAATGAGCAGTTCTTC,CATSGIGDHYNEQFF
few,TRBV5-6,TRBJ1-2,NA,TGTGCCAGCAGCTTCTACAGGGTGGAGGGTGGCTACACCTTC,CASSFYRVEGGYTF
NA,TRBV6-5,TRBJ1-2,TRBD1,TGTGCCAGCAGTTACGTCGCAGGGGGCCGAGGGCCCCCAGGTGGCTACACCTTC,CASSYVAGGRGPPGGYTF
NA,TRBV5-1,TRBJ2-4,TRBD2,TGCGCCAGCAGCCTCGGCACTAGCGGGGGGTCCAATGAGCAGTACTTC,CASSLGTSGGSNEQYF
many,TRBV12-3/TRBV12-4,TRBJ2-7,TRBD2,TGCGCCAGCAGATTAGCGGGGGGGCCCTACGAGCAGTACTTC,CASRLAGGPYEQYF
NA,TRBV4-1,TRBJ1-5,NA,TGCGCCAGCAGCCAACCAACAGGGTATAGCAATCAGCCCCAGCATTTT,CASSQPTGYSNQPQHF
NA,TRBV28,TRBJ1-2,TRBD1,TGTGCCAGCAGGGACCCTGGGACAGGGAAGTATGGCTACACCTTC,CASRDPGTGKYGYTF
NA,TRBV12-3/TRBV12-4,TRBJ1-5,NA,TGTGCCAGCAGTCCCGGTAGGGACTATCAGCCCCAGCATTTT,CASSPGRDYQPQHF
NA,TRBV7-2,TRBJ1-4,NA,TGTGCCAGCAGCCGATATTTCAGACTTGCAACTAATGAAAAACTGTTTTTT,CASSRYFRLATNEKLFF
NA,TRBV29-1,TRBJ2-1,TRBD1,TGCAGCGTTGAAGGGACAGGGGTTGATGAGCAGTTCTTC,CSVEGTGVDEQFF
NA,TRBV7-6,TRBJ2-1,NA,TGTACCAGCAGCTTAGAGGGACCAGTCTACAATGAGCAGTTCTTC,CTSSLEGPVYNEQFF
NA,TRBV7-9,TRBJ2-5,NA,TGTGCCAGCACCTTATCGGGACTTCGGGAGACCCAGTACTTC,CASTLSGLRETQYF
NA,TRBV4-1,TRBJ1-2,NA,TGCGCCAGCAGGTTGGACGCGGGCTATGGCTACGCCTTC,CASRLDAGYGYAF
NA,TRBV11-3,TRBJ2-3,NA,TGTGCCAGCAGCCCCCGAATGGGGGTGATGCCAGATACGCAGTATTTT,CASSPRMGVMPDTQYF
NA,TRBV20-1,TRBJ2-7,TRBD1,TGCAGTGCCAAGAGGACAGGAACCTACGAGCAGTACTTC,CSAKRTGTYEQYF
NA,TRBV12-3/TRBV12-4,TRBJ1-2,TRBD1,TGTGCCAGCAGTCCGGCCCGGGACAGGGTCGGCTACACCTTC,CASSPARDRVGYTF
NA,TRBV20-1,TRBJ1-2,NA,TGCAGTGCGACGGCCCCTAACTATGGCTACACCTTC,CSATAPNYGYTF
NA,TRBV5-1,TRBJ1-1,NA,TGCGCCAGCAGCCAAGGGGACCTGGGGAACACTGAAGCTTTCTTT,CASSQGDLGNTEAFF
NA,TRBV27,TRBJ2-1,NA,TGTGCCAGCAGTAAGCCGGGACTCCTAGGGGGTGAGCAGTTCTTC,CASSKPGLLGGEQFF
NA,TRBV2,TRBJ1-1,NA,TGTGCTAGCAGTGACGCCCTGAACACTGAAGCTTTCTTT,CASSDALNTEAFF
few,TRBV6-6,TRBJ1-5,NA,TGTGCCAGCAGGACACTCAGGGGAGGTCAGCCCCAGCATTTT,CASRTLRGGQPQHF
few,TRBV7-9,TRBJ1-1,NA,TGTGCCAGCAGCTTAGAATATGCGGGGGCGCAGGGAGCTTTCTTT,CASSLEYAGAQGAFF
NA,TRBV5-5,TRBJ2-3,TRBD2,TGTGCCAGCAAGACCCCACCGGTGGCTAGCGGGGATCCCACAGATACGCAGTATTTT,CASKTPPVASGDPTDTQYF
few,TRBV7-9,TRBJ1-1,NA,TGTGCCAGCAGCTTACATGAGGAAGCTGAAGCTTTCTTT,CASSLHEEAEAFF
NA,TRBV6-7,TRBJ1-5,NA,TGTGCCAGCAGGCAAACATTCGTGTGTCAGCCCCAGCATTTT,CASRQTFVCQPQHF
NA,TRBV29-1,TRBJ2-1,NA,TGCGGCGTTGAAAGCTCGGAGGGGGGGCCTACATCGTTCCAGTTCTTC,CGVESSEGGPTSFQFF
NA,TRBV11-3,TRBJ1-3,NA,TGTGCCAGCAGCTTAGATATGGGCGATGGAAACACCATATATTTT,CASSLDMGDGNTIYF
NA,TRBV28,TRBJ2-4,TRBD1,TGTGCCTCCTACGACCGGACAGGGGACGGCAAAAACATTCAGTACTTC,CASYDRTGDGKNIQYF
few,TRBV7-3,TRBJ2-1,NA,TGTGCCAGCAGCTTGGCCTGGGGGGCTGAGCAGTTCTTC,CASSLAWGAEQFF
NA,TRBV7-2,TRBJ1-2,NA,TGTGCCAGCAGCCCGATGACAGCTGTCTATGGCTACACCTTC,CASSPMTAVYGYTF
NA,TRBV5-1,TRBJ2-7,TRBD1,TGCGCCAGCAGCTTGGGGGGACAGAGATCCTACGAGCAGTACTTC,CASSLGGQRSYEQYF
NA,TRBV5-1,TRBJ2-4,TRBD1,TGCGCCAGCAGCCGACTCGGGACAGGGGAGGGGTCAAACATTCAGTACTTC,CASSRLGTGEGSNIQYF
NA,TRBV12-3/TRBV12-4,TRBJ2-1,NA,TGTGCCAGCAGTCGAACCGGACAGCTCACACTCAATGAGCAGTTCTTC,CASSRTGQLTLNEQFF
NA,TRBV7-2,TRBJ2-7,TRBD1,TGTGCCAGCAGCTTCCCACCGGGACAGGATTCTGTCTACGAGCAGTACTTC,CASSFPPGQDSVYEQYF
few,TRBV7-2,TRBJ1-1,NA,TGTGCCAGCAGCTTAGATCCCGGGGACGACACTGAAGCTTTCTTT,CASSLDPGDDTEAFF
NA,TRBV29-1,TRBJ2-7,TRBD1,TGCAGCGTTGCCGGGACAGGGAAGGGCGAGCAGTACTTC,CSVAGTGKGEQYF
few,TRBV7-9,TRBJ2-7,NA,TGTGCCAGCAGCTTGGGTGCTGGGGTGTTCGACGAGCAGTACTTC,CASSLGAGVFDEQYF
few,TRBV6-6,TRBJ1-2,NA,TGTGCCAGCAGTTACGATGGAGGGTCCGGCTATGGCTACACCTTC,CASSYDGGSGYGYTF
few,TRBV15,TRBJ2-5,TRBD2,TGTGCCACCAGCAGACACGAATCGGGACTACTTAAAGAGACCCAGTACTTC,CATSRHESGLLKETQYF
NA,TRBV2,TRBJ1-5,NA,TGTGCCAGCAGTGATGTCGGGGTACGACAGCCCCAGCATTTT,CASSDVGVRQPQHF
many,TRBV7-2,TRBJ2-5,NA,TGTGCCAGCAGCCTTACGAGGGAGACCCAGTACTTC,CASSLTRETQYF
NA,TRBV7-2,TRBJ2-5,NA,TGTGCCAGCAGCTTAGTTCCTGACGGCGGTAAGACCCAGTACTTC,CASSLVPDGGKTQYF
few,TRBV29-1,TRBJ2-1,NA,TGCAGCGTTGAAGGCCCTCTCCCCGGGAGCTCCTACAATGAGCAGTTCTTC,CSVEGPLPGSSYNEQFF
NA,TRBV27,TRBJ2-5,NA,TGTGCCAGCAGTTTTTATCGGGATACGGGGGCCCAGTACTTC,CASSFYRDTGAQYF
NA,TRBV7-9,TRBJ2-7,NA,TGTGCCAGCAGCTTACCTGATGGGGGGTTATGGTCCTACGAGCAGTACTTC,CASSLPDGGLWSYEQYF
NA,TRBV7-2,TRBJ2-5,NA,TGTGCCAGCAGCTTATGGCAGGGCATAGAAGGGGAGACCCAGTACTTC,CASSLWQGIEGETQYF
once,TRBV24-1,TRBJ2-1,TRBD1,TGTGCCACCACAAGACAGGGGGCGAGCTCCTACAATGAGCAGTTCTTC,CATTRQGASSYNEQFF
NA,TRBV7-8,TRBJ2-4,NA,TGTGCCAGCAGCCCCCCGGGTCTAGGGACACACAATGAGCAGTACTTC,CASSPPGLGTHNEQYF
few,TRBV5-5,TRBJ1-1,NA,TGTGCCAGCAGCTCGTGGGGGGCCCCGGGGCTATGGACTGAAGCTTTCTTT,CASSSWGAPGLWTEAFF
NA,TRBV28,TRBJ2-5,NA,TGTGCCAGCAGTTTTGCCGGGGTTCAGCAGTACTTC,CASSFAGVQQYF
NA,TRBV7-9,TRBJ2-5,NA,TGTGCCAGCCTAACCCAAGAGACCCAGTACTTC,CASLTQETQYF
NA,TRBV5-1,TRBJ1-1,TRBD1,TGCGCCAGCAGCTTGGCCCCCCATTCGCAGGGGGCTGAAGCTTTCTTT,CASSLAPHSQGAEAFF
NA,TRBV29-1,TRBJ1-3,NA,TGCAGCGTCCGCCCTGCCTCTGGAAACACCATATATTTT,CSVRPASGNTIYF